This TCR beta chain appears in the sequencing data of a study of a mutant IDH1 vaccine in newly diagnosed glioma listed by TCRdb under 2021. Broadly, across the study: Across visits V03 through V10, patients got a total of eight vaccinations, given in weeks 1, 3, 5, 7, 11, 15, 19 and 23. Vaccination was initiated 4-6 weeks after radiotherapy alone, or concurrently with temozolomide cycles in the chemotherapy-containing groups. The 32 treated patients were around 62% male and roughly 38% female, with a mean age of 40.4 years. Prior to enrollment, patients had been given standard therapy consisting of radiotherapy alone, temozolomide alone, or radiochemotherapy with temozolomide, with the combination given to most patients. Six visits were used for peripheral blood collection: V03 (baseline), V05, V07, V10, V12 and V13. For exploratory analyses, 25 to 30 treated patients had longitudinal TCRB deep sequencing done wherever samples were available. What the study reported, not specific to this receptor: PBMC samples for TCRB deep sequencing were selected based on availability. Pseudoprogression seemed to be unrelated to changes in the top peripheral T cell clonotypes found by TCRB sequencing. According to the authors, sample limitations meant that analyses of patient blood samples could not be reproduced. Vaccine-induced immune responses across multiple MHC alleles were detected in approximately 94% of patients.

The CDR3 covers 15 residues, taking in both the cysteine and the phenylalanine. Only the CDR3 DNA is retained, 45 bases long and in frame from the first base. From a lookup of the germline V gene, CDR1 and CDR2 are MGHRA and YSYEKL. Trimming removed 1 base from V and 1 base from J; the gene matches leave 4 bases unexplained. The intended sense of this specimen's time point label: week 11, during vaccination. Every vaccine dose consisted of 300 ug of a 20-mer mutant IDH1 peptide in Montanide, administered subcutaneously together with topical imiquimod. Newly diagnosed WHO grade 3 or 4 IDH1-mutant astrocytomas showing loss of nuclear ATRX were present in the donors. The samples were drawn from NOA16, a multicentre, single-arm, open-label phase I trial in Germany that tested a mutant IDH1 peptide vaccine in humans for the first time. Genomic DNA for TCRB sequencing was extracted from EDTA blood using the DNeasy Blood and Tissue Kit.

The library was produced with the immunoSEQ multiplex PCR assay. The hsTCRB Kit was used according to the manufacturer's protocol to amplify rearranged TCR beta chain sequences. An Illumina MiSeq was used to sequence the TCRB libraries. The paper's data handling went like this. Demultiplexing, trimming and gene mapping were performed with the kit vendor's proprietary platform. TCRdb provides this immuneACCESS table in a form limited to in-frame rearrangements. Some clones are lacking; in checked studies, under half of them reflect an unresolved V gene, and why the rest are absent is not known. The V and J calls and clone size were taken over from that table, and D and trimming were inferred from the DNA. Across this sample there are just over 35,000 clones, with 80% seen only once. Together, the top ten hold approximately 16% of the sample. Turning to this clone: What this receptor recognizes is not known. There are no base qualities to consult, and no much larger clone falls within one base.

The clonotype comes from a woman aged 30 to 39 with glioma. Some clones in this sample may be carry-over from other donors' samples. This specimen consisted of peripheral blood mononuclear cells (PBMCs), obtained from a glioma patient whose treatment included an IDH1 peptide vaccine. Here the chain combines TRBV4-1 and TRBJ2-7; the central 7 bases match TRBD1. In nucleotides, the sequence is TGCGCCAGCAGCCAAGGACAGGGTGTTTCCTACGAGCAGTACTTC. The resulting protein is CASSQGQGVSYEQYF.